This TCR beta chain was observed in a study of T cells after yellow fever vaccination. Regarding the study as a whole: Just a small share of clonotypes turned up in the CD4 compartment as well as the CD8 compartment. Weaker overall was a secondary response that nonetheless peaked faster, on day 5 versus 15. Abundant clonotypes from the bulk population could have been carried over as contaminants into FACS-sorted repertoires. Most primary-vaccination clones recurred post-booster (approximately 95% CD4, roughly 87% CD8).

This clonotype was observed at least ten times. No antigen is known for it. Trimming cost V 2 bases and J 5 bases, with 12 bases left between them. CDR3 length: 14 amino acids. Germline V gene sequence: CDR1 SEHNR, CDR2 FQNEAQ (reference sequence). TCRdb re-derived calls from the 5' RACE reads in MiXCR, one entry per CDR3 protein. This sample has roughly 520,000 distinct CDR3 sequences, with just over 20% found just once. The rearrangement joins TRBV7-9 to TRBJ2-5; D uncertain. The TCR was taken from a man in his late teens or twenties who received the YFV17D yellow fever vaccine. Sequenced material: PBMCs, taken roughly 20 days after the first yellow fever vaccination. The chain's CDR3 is CASSLSGSTETQYF. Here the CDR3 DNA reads TGTGCCAGCAGCTTATCCGGCTCCACGGAGACCCAGTACTTC.